This TCR beta chain was observed in a study of T cell responses to AZD1222 COVID-19 vaccine. Details on this clone: Its antigen is still unknown.

General study findings and limits: Regions 160-218 and 743-854 held dominance among vaccine-associated CD4 TCRs, which spanned spike. Epitopes outside B.1.351 and B.1.1.7 mutated regions reportedly drew nearly half of spike TCRs. The donor cohort was predominantly white British with a female majority, and clonal diversity may have been underestimated.

The germline V gene has CDR1 MNHNY and CDR2 SVGAGI (reference sequence). The V and J ends lost 5 bases and 9 bases respectively, with 23 bases between them. The CDR3 extends over 16 amino acids. Repertoires were generated with immunoSEQ multiplex PCR, while TCRdb's copy carries only in-frame clones and drops some. The sample has some 93,000 clones, around 87% seen once. The chain employs TRBV6-6 and TRBJ1-5; D possibly corresponds to TRBD1 (6 bases). The receptor was isolated from an adult who received the AZD1222 COVID-19 vaccine. Sequenced material: peripheral blood, taken 28 days after the second AZD1222 dose. The CDR3 coding sequence is TGTGCCAGCAGTCGATTACAGGGATTGGGGGGGATGCCCCAGCATTTT. This sequence encodes CASSRLQGLGGMPQHF.